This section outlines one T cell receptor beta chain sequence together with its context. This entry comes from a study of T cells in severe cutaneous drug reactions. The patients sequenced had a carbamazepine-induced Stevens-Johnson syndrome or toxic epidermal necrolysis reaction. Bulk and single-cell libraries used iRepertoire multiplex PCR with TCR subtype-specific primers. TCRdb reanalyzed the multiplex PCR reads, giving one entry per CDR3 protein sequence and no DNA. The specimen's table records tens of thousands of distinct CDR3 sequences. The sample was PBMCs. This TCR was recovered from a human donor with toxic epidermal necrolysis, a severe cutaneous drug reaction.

This chain's CDR3 is CASSGGTGSYNEQFF. The gene calls are TRBV12-3 or TRBV12-4 and TRBJ2-1; the TCRdb D gene call, TRBD1, has no DNA to confirm it. The CDR3 consists of 15 residues.